This TCR beta chain was documented in a study of graft-versus-host responses after intestinal transplantation. Some clones are missing from TCRdb's copy, which holds only in-frame ones; the method was immunoSEQ multiplex PCR. This table holds over 45,000 clones, around 92% found once. Comments on this clone: What it recognizes is unknown.

Study conclusions and caveats: Allografts carried high graft-versus-host to host-versus-graft clonal ratios in patients having graft-donor T cell macrochimerism. HvG clone declines early post-transplant were associated with peak circulating GvH levels.

The CDR3 consists of 13 residues. Trimming took off 9 bases at V and 3 bases at J, with 12 bases between the two ends. CDR1 is MGHRA, CDR2 YSYEKL, per germline. The gene calls are TRBV4-1 and TRBJ2-4, with D perhaps matching TRBD2 (5 bases). This receptor was obtained from a human donor who was the organ donor for an intestinal transplant. The material sequenced was unstimulated CD4+ T cells sorted from spleen or lymph node cells, taken before transplant. CDR3 nucleotides: TGCGCCAGTCGAGGGCCGGGCAAAAACATTCAGTACTTC. Its translation is CASRGPGKNIQYF.